This T cell receptor (beta chain) stems from a study of T cell responses to AZD1222 COVID-19 vaccine (dated by TCRdb to about 2021). For context, the study as a whole: AZD1222 recipients given second doses at about 4 weeks or at about 12 weeks were pooled, since spike-specific TCR depth and breadth were not found to differ between the two schedules. A total of 233 trial participants underwent TCR sequencing, of whom 200 to 220 received two doses of AZD1222 and 26 received two doses of the MenACWY control vaccine. Trial participants were enrolled by age into 18-55, 56-69 and 70-plus year subgroups, with 148, 28 and 57 TCR-sequenced participants respectively.

The germline V gene gives CDR1 as MNHEY and CDR2 as SVGAGI. Reading from cysteine to phenylalanine, the CDR3 counts 15 amino acids. CDR3 DNA is the only sequence kept; it has 45 bases, read in frame from the first base. The germline V end is reduced by 5 bases and the J end by 5 bases; junction bases left unmatched: 8. The time point label, read with the paper, signifies: baseline before first vaccination. Samples from vaccinated people were obtained from the UK trials COV001 and COV002, which included a single-blind randomized controlled phase 2/3 trial of AZD1222 (ChAdOx1 nCoV-19) in healthy adults. For TCRbeta chain sequencing, PBMC samples were collected from trial participants at day 0 and at day 28 after the second dose. Overall study outcomes, separate from this receptor: Participants were mostly white British and included more females than males, and it was suggested by the authors that clonal diversity may have been underestimated. Because no day 14 peak-response samples were available, the repertoires could be characterized only after the peak T cell response. In the small 56-69-year group, the increase in depth fell short of significance, most likely because of low power. The vaccine-associated CD4 TCRs covered the entire spike protein, and the dominant responses fell in regions 160-218 and 743-854. Reportedly, almost half of the unique spike-specific TCRs recognized epitopes lying outside the regions that are mutated in the B.1.351 and B.1.1.7 variants. Conclusions about previously exposed vaccinees are limited because only five to seven AZD1222 recipients were SARS-CoV-2 seropositive at baseline. A significant rise in spike-specific TCR breadth and depth was observed after two AZD1222 doses relative to day 0 and relative to MenACWY recipients.

On this clone: Its cognate antigen has yet to be identified. It has no much larger one-base neighbor in the sample; base qualities were not kept.

The CDR3 regions of human TCRbeta chains were analyzed by immunosequencing. From the authors' description of their analysis: TCRs in the repertoires were compared against a reference library of SARS-CoV-2-specific TCRs that had been generated with the MIRA antigen-specificity platform. Breadth was defined as the fraction of unique TCRs that were SARS-CoV-2-associated, and depth was defined as the fraction of total T cells that were SARS-CoV-2-associated. Each spike-specific TCR was assigned to its reactive spike region and to a CD4 or CD8 class using the MIRA data. Log10-transformed breadth and depth values were compared by one-way ANOVA with Sidak's multiple comparisons tests. TCRdb took over this immuneACCESS table, retaining in-frame rearrangements with V and J assigned. Such tables are incomplete; in checked studies, under half of the missing clones stem from an unresolved V gene, and the remainder is unexplained. Clone size and the V and J calls come from that table; the DNA yielded D and trimming. The sample has fewer than 30,000 clones on record, around four fifths of them singletons. Approximately 5% of the sample comes from the top ten.

The sequence derives from an adult in good health. The sequence links TRBV6-5 to TRBJ2-1, and 8 junctional nucleotides match TRBD2. Source: peripheral blood, taken on day 0 of AZD1222 vaccination. The base sequence is TGTGCCAGCAGTCTCGGGGGGGAGGAAGACAATGAGCAGTTCTTC. This codes for CASSLGGEEDNEQFF.